This T cell receptor beta chain was retrieved from a study of T cells in localized non-small cell lung cancer. Study findings and constraints: Adjacent lung was found to contain a median approximately 52 of the top 100 tumor clones. Uninvolved neighboring lung showed the greatest T cell clonality, exceeding tumor. Longer overall survival accompanied higher blood T cell density.

The CDR3 spans 16 residues. Germline CDR1 reads SGHNT; CDR2 reads YENEEA. The J segment lost 6 bases and the V segment lost 5 bases, leaving 12 bases of the junction unmatched. Samples of adjacent lung lacking atypia were obtained no closer than 2 cm to the tumor margin. This clone is categorized as medium-sized (0.01 to 0.1%). As yet, its antigen is unknown. Repertoires were generated with immunoSEQ multiplex PCR, while TCRdb's copy carries only in-frame clones and drops some. The sample has approximately 3,000 clones, roughly a quarter seen once. The sequence was collected from a man aged 40 to 75 with stage III squamous cell lung carcinoma. The sequenced sample was normal lung tissue next to the tumor, obtained before any cancer treatment. The chain employs TRBV11-3 and TRBJ2-7, with 11 bases that match TRBD2. The CDR3 coding sequence is TGTGCCAGCAGCCGACTAGCGGGATCCACCTTGGGCGAGCAGTACTTC. It codes for CASSRLAGSTLGEQYF.